Listed here are 7 T cell receptor beta chains from one sample, sequenced in a study of molecular identifiers for immune sequencing clone quantification. Each CDR3 protein gets one entry after TCRdb re-called the PCR reads with MiXCR. The profile shows about 300,000 distinct CDR3 sequences, over 20% of them singletons. The source material was naive CD8+ T cells from blood, with Jurkat cell RNA spiked in. Subset specified: FACS-sorted CD8+CD4-CCR7+CD45RA+ naive T cells. Receptor source: a human donor in good health. Some libraries in this study had Jurkat cell RNA spiked in.

This clonotype was detected ten times or more. The chain combines TRBV6-2 or TRBV6-3 with TRBJ2-7, with D possibly being TRBD1 or TRBD2 (5 bases each). The germline gives CDR1 MNHEY, CDR2 SVGEGT. V lost 2 bases, J lost 3 bases, and 11 bases lay in between. The CDR3 is 14 amino acids. CDR3 nucleotides: TGTGCCAGCAGTTACGGGACCGAGTACTACGAGCAGTACTTC. Translation: CASSYGTEYYEQYF.

This clonotype was seen at least ten times. V and J are TRBV20-1 and TRBJ1-3; D is ambiguous. Trimming left V 5 bases short and J 0 bases short, with 5 bases between. CDR1 is DFQATT and CDR2 is SNEGSKA in the germline V gene (reference sequence). This CDR3 comprises 12 residues. CDR3 DNA sequence: TGCAGTGCTGGGCTCTCTGGAAACACCATATATTTT. Protein sequence: CSAGLSGNTIYF.

This clonotype was recorded many times. The rearrangement joins TRBV7-6 to TRBJ2-6; D remains ambiguous. V lost 3 bases to trimming and J lost 1 base, with 7 bases between them. CDR1 and CDR2 from the germline V gene are SGHVS and FNYEAQ. There are 15 residues in the CDR3. The CDR3 bases are TGTGCCAGCAGCTTTGGGTATTCTGGGGCCAACGTCCTGACTTTC. Protein: CASSFGYSGANVLTF. Full variable domain (outside the CDR3, taken from reference TRBV7-6 and TRBJ2-6): GAGVSQSPRYKVTKRGQDVALRCDPISGHVSLYWYRQALGQGPEFLTYFNYEAQQDKSGLPNDRFSAERPEGSISTLTIQRTEQRDSAMYRCASSFGYSGANVLTFGAGSRLTVL.

This clonotype was seen many times. J is TRBJ1-5 and V is TRBV3-1, with 9 bases fitting TRBD1. The CDR3 consists of 15 residues. The germline CDR1 and CDR2 sequences are LGHDT and YNNKEL (reference sequence). V shed 0 bases, J shed 7 bases, and the junction held 4 bases outside the gene matches. This CDR3 reads CASSQDATGGQPQHF. The DNA of the CDR3 is TGTGCCAGCAGCCAAGACGCGACAGGGGGACAGCCCCAGCATTTT.

CDR3 DNA: TGTGCCAGCAGCCAACTCAGGGGCACTGAAGCTTTCTTT. Protein: CASSQLRGTEAFF. The chain joins TRBV14 to TRBJ1-1; TRBD1 might be the D (6 bases). The V gene lost 2 bases and the J gene lost 4 bases, with 8 bases spanning the gap. The CDR3 runs to 13 residues. Germline V CDR1 and CDR2: SGHDN, FVKESK. The full variable domain, with the rest looked up from reference TRBV14 and TRBJ1-1, is EAGVTQFPSHSVIEKGQTVTLRCDPISGHDNLYWYRRVMGKEIKFLLHFVKESKQDESGMPNNRFLAERTGGTYSTLKVQPAELEDSGVYFCASSQLRGTEAFFGQGTRLTVV.

This clonotype appeared many times. The rearrangement joins TRBV19 to TRBJ1-2; D perhaps matches TRBD1 (6 bases). Trimming took off 2 bases at V and 7 bases at J, with 14 bases between the two ends. The germline CDR1 and CDR2 sequences are LNHDA and SQIVND (reference sequence). The CDR3 length is 14 residues. The CDR3 here is CASSILHGGSGYTF. DNA for the CDR3: TGTGCCAGTAGTATACTCCACGGGGGCTCTGGCTACACCTTC.

This clonotype has ten or more counts. The chain joins TRBV19 to TRBJ2-2; 10 bases match TRBD1. The J segment lost 3 bases and the V segment lost 2 bases, leaving 6 bases of the junction unmatched. CDR1 LNHDA and CDR2 SQIVND come from the germline V gene (reference sequence). The CDR3 covers 17 residues. CDR3 in amino acids: CASSIKDRGTDTGELFF. The CDR3 region has the DNA TGTGCCAGTAGTATAAAGGACAGGGGGACGGACACCGGGGAGCTGTTTTTT.